This passage covers 7 T cell receptor beta chains from one sample sequenced in a study of human T cells and chemical hapten exposure. TCRdb reprocessed the RACE reads with MiXCR, giving one entry per CDR3 protein. The table includes some 350,000 distinct CDR3 sequences, about 7% detected once. The time point is: patch test 1, 2 weeks after DPC sensitization. Treatment described: therapeutic diphenylcyclopropenone sensitization with weekly scalp DPC. The sample was whole blood, taken in connection with sensitization to the hapten diphenylcyclopropenone (DPC). Receptor source: a young woman with alopecia areata. Some clones in this sample may be carry-over from other donors' samples.

This clonotype was detected many times. As the CDR3 is not closed by the conserved phenylalanine or tryptophan, this likely results from a read error. No DNA is shown, since the ends of the CDR3 on it are uncertain; the CDR3 is the one TCRdb lists. The gene calls are TRBV3-1 and TRBJ1-4; TRBD1 is the table's D call, not checked against the DNA. Termini included, the CDR3 measures 13 amino acids. The germline CDR1 and CDR2 sequences are LGHDT and YNNKEL (reference sequence). CDR3 residues: CASSGDYLGDILL.

This clonotype was picked up many times. The genes are TRBV6-5 and TRBJ2-7, with TRBD1 identical over 10 bases. The V gene end was trimmed by 0 bases and the J gene end by 3 bases; junction bases not matched to a gene: 2. CDR1 is MNHEY and CDR2 is SVGAGI in the germline V gene. This CDR3 is 15 amino acids long. In DNA, the CDR3 is TGTGCCAGCAGTTACTCGACAGGGGGCCGCTACGAGCAGTACTTC. It codes for CASSYSTGGRYEQYF.

This chain connects TRBV4-2 to TRBJ1-2; possible D gene TRBD1, 5 bases. The V end was cut by 1 base, the J end by 2 bases, with 8 bases between. Germline values: CDR1 LGHNA, CDR2 YNFKEQ. This CDR3 has 14 residues. The CDR3 sequence is CASSQAGANYGYTF. DNA of the CDR3: TGTGCCAGCAGCCAAGCCGGGGCGAACTATGGCTACACCTTC.

The DNA of the CDR3 is TGTGCCAGCCGGGACAGCCACACTGAAGCTTTCTTT. This translates into CASRDSHTEAFF. The chain recombines TRBV6-1 with TRBJ1-1; 7 nucleotides line up with TRBD1. Unmatched junction bases numbered 3, after V lost 8 bases and J lost 3 bases. Per the germline V gene, CDR1 is MNHNS and CDR2 is SASEGT. This CDR3 contains 12 residues.

The rearrangement uses TRBV7-9 and TRBJ2-3; D remains ambiguous. CDR1 is SEHNR and CDR2 is FQNEAQ in the germline V gene (reference sequence). The CDR3 runs 13 residues. Trimming stripped 4 bases from V and 4 bases from J, with 9 bases between. The CDR3 loop reads CASSSVYADTQYF. CDR3 bases: TGTGCCAGCAGCTCTGTCTACGCAGATACGCAGTATTTT.

In this sample, this clonotype turned up many times. This rearrangement joins TRBV9 to TRBJ2-2; 8 nucleotides match TRBD2. Losses at the gene ends were 0 bases for V and 6 bases for J; bases not matched to a gene: 7. This CDR3 contains 16 residues. Germline V gene sequence: CDR1 SGDLS, CDR2 YYNGEE. The CDR3 DNA reads TGTGCCAGCAGCGTAGAGTCAGCGGGGGATGCCGGGGAGCTGTTTTTT. Protein: CASSVESAGDAGELFF.

This clonotype came up a few times. The V gene is TRBV20-1, the J gene TRBJ1-6; D call uncertain. The germline V gene encodes CDR1 DFQATT and CDR2 SNEGSKA (reference sequence). CDR3 size: 15 residues. V was cut by 2 bases and J by 0 bases, with 8 bases left in between. The CDR3 here is CSARLGSSYNSPLHF. The CDR3 coding sequence is TGCAGTGCTAGACTAGGGAGCTCCTATAATTCACCCCTCCACTTT.